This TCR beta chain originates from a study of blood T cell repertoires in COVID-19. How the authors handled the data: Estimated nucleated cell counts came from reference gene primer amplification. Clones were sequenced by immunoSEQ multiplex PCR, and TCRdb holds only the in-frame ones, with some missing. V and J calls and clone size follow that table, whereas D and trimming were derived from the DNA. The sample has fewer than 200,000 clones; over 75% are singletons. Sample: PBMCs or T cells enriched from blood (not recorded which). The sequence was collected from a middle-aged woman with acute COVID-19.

CDR3 coding DNA: TGTGCCAGCCGAACCGGGACTAGCGACCTGAAAGAGCAGTTCTTC. Protein: CASRTGTSDLKEQFF. J is TRBJ2-1 and V is TRBV6-5, with 10 bases matching TRBD2. The CDR3 is 15 amino acids. Germline CDR1 is MNHEY and CDR2 is SVGAGI. V lost 8 bases and J lost 10; bases outside the gene matches: 14.